Described below is a single T cell receptor (beta chain) sequence and its context. Its specificity is unknown. These data are taken from a study of cytomegalovirus exposure and HLA in healthy donors. The study ran its PCR with 60 Vbeta and 13 Jbeta primers. Profiling relied on immunoSEQ multiplex PCR, and the TCRdb table lists in-frame clones only, not all of them. The sample has approximately 150,000 clones, 75% to 85% seen once; the top ten hold about 11%. Per the germline V gene, CDR1 is MNHNY and CDR2 is SVGAGI (reference sequence). This CDR3 is built from 12 residues. The V gene lost 8 bases and the J gene lost 4 bases, with 11 bases spanning the gap. Overall study results and limits: Data from an earlier analysis indicated that most TCR beta V segments were productive either about 87% or about 30% of the time.

The chain uses TRBV6-6 and TRBJ1-2; D not resolved. Specimen: PBMCs. This TCR was sampled from a middle-aged man in good health and CMV-seropositive. The CDR3 region has the DNA TGTGCCAGCCTCCGTGAGGGCTATGGCTACACCTTC. This encodes CASLREGYGYTF.